The clone carrying this T cell receptor (beta chain) was observed a few times. This record belongs to a study of human T cells and chemical hapten exposure. Using its own MiXCR run on the RACE reads, TCRdb lists one record per CDR3 protein. The sample contains roughly 120,000 distinct CDR3 sequences, less than 15% of which appear only once. The sample's time point: pre-sensitization, week 0. Treatment reported: therapeutic diphenylcyclopropenone sensitization with weekly scalp DPC. The CDR3 covers 15 residues. The germline CDR1 and CDR2 sequences are SGHKS and YYEKEE (reference sequence). Trimming cost V 4 bases and J 8 bases, with 18 bases left between them.

Sequenced material: whole blood, taken in connection with sensitization to the hapten diphenylcyclopropenone (DPC). The receptor was derived from a young woman with alopecia areata. Some clones in this sample may be carry-over from other donors' samples. The rearrangement links TRBV5-5 to TRBJ2-2; D might be TRBD1 or TRBD2, each matching 5 bases. In DNA form, the CDR3 reads TGTGCCAGCAGCCAAGGGACGGCCGTACGGGGGGAGCTGTTTTTT. Protein product: CASSQGTAVRGELFF.